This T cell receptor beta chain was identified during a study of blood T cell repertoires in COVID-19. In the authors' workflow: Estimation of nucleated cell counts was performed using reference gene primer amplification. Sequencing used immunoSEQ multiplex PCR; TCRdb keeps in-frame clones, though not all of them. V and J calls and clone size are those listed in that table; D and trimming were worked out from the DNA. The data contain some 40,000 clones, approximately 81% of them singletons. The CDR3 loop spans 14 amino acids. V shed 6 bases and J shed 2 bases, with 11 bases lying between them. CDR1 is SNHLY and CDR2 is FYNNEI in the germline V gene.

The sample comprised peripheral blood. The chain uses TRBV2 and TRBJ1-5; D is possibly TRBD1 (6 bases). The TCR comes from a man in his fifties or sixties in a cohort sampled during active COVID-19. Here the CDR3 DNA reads TGTGCCAGCAGCACACAGGGACGCAATCAGCCCCAGCATTTT. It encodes CASSTQGRNQPQHF.